Below, one T cell receptor beta chain is given with its context. This clonotype has a handful of counts. What this receptor recognizes is not known. The sample holds no much larger clone one base away, and base qualities are not on file. The sample's treatment or condition label, in plain terms: in vitro stimulation with specific CMV peptide epitopes to enrich CMV-specific T cells. The listed sequencing device is Illumina HiSeq 1500. In-frame beta chains were kept once TCRdb had trimmed the public reads at Q25 with fastp and called clones with MiXCR. When rows share a CDR3 protein, they turn into one entry using the most common DNA and genes. The sample table contains hundreds of thousands of distinct CDR3 sequences; only one count was recorded for around 31% of them. Clones ranked in the top ten supply 11% to 15% of the sample. This entry belongs to a study of T cell repertoires in cytomegalovirus infection (dated 2019 in TCRdb). In terms of the full investigation: Recently identified HLA-C-restricted CMV epitopes, whose presentation resists viral immunomodulation, were targeted by peptide stimulations together with well-studied HLA-B-restricted epitopes. Donor HLA type was relevant to the analysis, as public TCR beta signatures indicated carriage of CMV infection together with the matching HLA type. Summary of the overall study and its limitations: Carriers of CMV infection plus the relevant HLA type were discriminated by the cumulative frequency of public TCR beta family members in the study cohort and in an independent approximately 350-donor cohort. The ex vivo response was dominated by HLA-C-restricted CMV-specific TCR beta clonotypes, and the single most frequent clonotype in two of eight donors was supplied by these HLA-C-restricted clonotypes.

CDR1 and CDR2 are drawn from the germline V gene (reference sequence): SEHNR, FQNEAQ. The germline ends are 14 bases apart after V is trimmed by 5 bases and J by 0 bases. Measured from the cysteine to the phenylalanine, the CDR3 is 16 residues long. The kept DNA is CDR3 alone, 48 bases in frame from the first base. The material was cultured CD8+ T cells from PBMCs, obtained from culture after CMV antigen stimulation. The TCR was taken from a human donor in good health (CMV status not recorded). Some clones in this sample may be carry-over from other donors' samples. Here the chain combines TRBV7-9 and TRBJ2-4; possibly the D gene is TRBD1, per 6 matching bases. The bases are TGTGCCAGCAGCCCACCTACAGGGTTAGCCAAAAACATTCAGTACTTC. It codes for CASSPPTGLAKNIQYF.